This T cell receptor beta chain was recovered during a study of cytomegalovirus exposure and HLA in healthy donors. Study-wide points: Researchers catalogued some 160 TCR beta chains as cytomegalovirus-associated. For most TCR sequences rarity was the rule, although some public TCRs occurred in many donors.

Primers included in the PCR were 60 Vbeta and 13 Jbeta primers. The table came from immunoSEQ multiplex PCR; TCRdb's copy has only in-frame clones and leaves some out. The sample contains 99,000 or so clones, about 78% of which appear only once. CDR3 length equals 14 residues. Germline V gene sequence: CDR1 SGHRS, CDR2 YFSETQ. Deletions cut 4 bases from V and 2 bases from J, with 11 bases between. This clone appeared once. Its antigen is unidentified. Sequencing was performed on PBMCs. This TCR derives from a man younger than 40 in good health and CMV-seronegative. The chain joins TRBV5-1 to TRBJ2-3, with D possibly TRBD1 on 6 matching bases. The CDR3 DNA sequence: TGCGCCAGCAGCCTAGGACAGAACACAGATACGCAGTATTTT. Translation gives CASSLGQNTDTQYF.